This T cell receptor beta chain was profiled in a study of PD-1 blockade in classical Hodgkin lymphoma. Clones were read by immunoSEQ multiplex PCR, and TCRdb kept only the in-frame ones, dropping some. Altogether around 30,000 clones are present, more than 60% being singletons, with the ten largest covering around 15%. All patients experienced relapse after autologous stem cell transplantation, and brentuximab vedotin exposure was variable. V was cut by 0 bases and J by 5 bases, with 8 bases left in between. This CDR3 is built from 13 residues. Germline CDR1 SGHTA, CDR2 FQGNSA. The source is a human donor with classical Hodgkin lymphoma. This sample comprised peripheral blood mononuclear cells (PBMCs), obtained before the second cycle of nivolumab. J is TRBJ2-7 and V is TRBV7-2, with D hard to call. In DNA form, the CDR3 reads TGTGCCAGCAGCTTAGCTCGTCGGAACGAGCAGTACTTC. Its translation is CASSLARRNEQYF.